This T cell receptor (beta chain) was sequenced for a study of T cell repertoires in cytomegalovirus infection. Whole-study context: Shared public TCR beta signatures pointed to both CMV infection and a matching HLA type. Whole-study results and caveats: CMV-specific TCR beta clonotypes restricted by HLA-C were the ones dominating the ex vivo response. Totalled public TCR beta family frequency picked out people who carried CMV plus the relevant HLA.

Trimming left V 2 bases short and J 9 bases short, with 15 bases between. Germline CDR1 is SGHKS and CDR2 is YYEKEE (reference sequence). This CDR3 has 13 amino acids. TCRdb reprocessed the reads with MiXCR, giving one entry per CDR3 protein. The sample carries 500,000 or so distinct CDR3 sequences, more than 15% recorded once. In its sample, this clonotype was seen a few times. Its antigen is unknown. Sequenced input: CD8+ T cells from PBMCs. This TCR derives from a human donor in good health (CMV status not recorded). Some clones in this sample may be carry-over from other donors' samples. The chain carries TRBV5-5 and TRBJ2-7; D ambiguous. The CDR3 is CASSLESPRVQYF. Written as DNA, the CDR3 is TGTGCCAGCAGCTTAGAGTCTCCTAGGGTGCAGTACTTC.